The 32 T cell receptor beta chains below were found in one sample sequenced in a study of blood T cell repertoires in COVID-19. Repertoires were generated with immunoSEQ multiplex PCR, while TCRdb's copy carries only in-frame clones and drops some. The sample lists 100,000 to 150,000 clones; around 80% were seen once. Source material: PBMCs or T cells enriched from blood (not recorded which). The receptors shown here come from a man aged 40-55 years with acute COVID-19.

The V call is TRBV7-2, the J call TRBJ1-1, with 7 bases matching TRBD1. V dropped 5 bases and J dropped 0; count of bases not matched to a gene: 9. CDR3 length equals 16 residues. Germline V gene data show CDR1 as SGHTA and CDR2 as FQGNSA. The CDR3: CASSADRVFMNTEAFF. The CDR3 region has the DNA TGTGCCAGCAGCGCCGACAGGGTTTTCATGAACACTGAAGCTTTCTTT.

The chain recombines TRBV5-1 with TRBJ2-1, with D perhaps TRBD1 (8 bases). CDR1 is SGHRS, CDR2 YFSETQ, per germline. The CDR3 contains 16 residues. Trimming stripped 4 bases from V and 7 bases from J, with 21 bases between. The CDR3 is CASSPGQGLRENEQFF. The DNA of the CDR3 is TGCGCCAGCAGCCCAGGACAGGGACTAAGGGAAAATGAGCAGTTCTTC. Complete variable domain (other parts from reference TRBV5-1 and TRBJ2-1): KAGVTQTPRYLIKTRGQQVTLSCSPISGHRSVSWYQQTPGQGLQFLFEYFSETQRNKGNFPGRFSGRQFSNSRSEMNVSTLELGDSALYLCASSPGQGLRENEQFFGPGTRLTVL.

The V call is TRBV19, the J call TRBJ1-1; possibly TRBD1 for D (6 bases). V was pared by 11 bases and J by 2 bases, with 18 bases between. This CDR3 is built from 14 residues. Germline V lookup: CDR1 LNHDA, CDR2 SQIVND (reference sequence). CDR3 nucleotides: TGTGCCTCCACCCTCCAGGGACAAAACACTGAAGCTTTCTTT. Translating it yields CASTLQGQNTEAFF.

The V call is TRBV5-1, the J call TRBJ2-1; possibly TRBD2 for D (5 bases). Between the trimmed V and J ends, which lost 2 bases and 0 bases, there was a span of 9 bases. This CDR3 region has 15 residues. Germline V gene data show CDR1 as SGHRS and CDR2 as YFSETQ. CDR3 amino acids: CASSFGEGSYNEQFF. CDR3 nucleotide sequence: TGCGCCAGCAGCTTCGGTGAGGGCTCCTACAATGAGCAGTTCTTC.

The chain uses TRBV7-2 and TRBJ2-5; TRBD2 might be the D (5 bases). The germline V gene has CDR1 SGHTA and CDR2 FQGNSA. The V gene lost 0 bases and the J gene lost 5 bases, with 7 bases spanning the gap. The CDR3 contains 13 residues. In DNA form, the CDR3 reads TGTGCCAGCAGCTTAGCTAGCGTCGAGACCCAGTACTTC. Protein product: CASSLASVETQYF. The entire variable domain, with the rest obtained from reference TRBV7-2 and TRBJ2-5, is as follows: GAGVSQSPSNKVTEKGKDVELRCDPISGHTALYWYRQSLGQGLEFLIYFQGNSAPDKSGLPSDRFSAERTGGSVSTLTIQRTQQEDSAVYLCASSLASVETQYFGPGTRLLVL.

CDR3: CSVWDRGPHGYTF. CDR3 sequence (DNA): TGCAGCGTTTGGGACAGGGGGCCACATGGCTACACCTTC. The chain has TRBV29-1 and TRBJ1-2; 12 bases map to TRBD1. J gave up 6 bases and V 5 bases, and 4 bases lay outside the gene matches. CDR3 length equals 13 residues. CDR1 is SQVTM, CDR2 ANQGSEA, per germline.

This chain connects TRBV12-3 or TRBV12-4 to TRBJ2-1, with a tentative D call TRBD1 (6 bases). The CDR3 extends over 12 amino acids. Trimming removed 9 bases from V and 9 bases from J, with 15 bases in between. This CDR3 reads CASTDRLGEQFF. Here the CDR3 DNA reads TGTGCCAGTACCGACAGGCTTGGTGAGCAGTTCTTC.

The chain carries TRBV28 and TRBJ1-2; 7 bases agree with TRBD1. With V trimmed by 5 bases and J by 4 bases, 10 bases remained unmatched. CDR3 length equals 15 residues. Germline assignment: CDR1 MDHEN and CDR2 SYDVKM. CDR3: CASSGQDESFYGYTF. The CDR3 nucleotides are TGTGCCAGCAGTGGACAGGATGAGAGCTTCTATGGCTACACCTTC.

The rearrangement links TRBV27 to TRBJ2-7; the match to TRBD1 covers 7 bases. In germline, CDR1 is MNHEY, CDR2 SMNVEV (reference sequence). This CDR3 has 14 residues. Trimming at V came to 3 bases and at J to 3 bases, leaving 5 bases not matched to a gene. DNA for the CDR3: TGTGCCAGCAGTTTGAAGGACAGGTTCTACGAGCAGTACTTC. Amino acids: CASSLKDRFYEQYF.

This clone was seen only a few times. The chain recombines TRBV9 with TRBJ2-1, with a weak D call TRBD1 (5 bases). The V gene lost 0 bases and the J gene lost 5 bases, with 9 bases spanning the gap. The CDR3 loop spans 14 amino acids. CDR1 is SGDLS, CDR2 YYNGEE, per germline. CDR3 protein: CASSVEDINNEQFF. The CDR3 nucleotides read TGTGCCAGCAGCGTAGAGGACATTAACAATGAGCAGTTCTTC.

This clone has only a few counts. Other DNA sequences of this sample code for an identical CDR3. The chain combines TRBV13 with TRBJ2-2; TRBD2 agrees at 10 bases. J was trimmed by 4 bases and V by 8 bases; bases with no gene match: 7. This CDR3 has 15 residues. The germline CDR1 and CDR2 sequences are PRHDT and FYEKMQ (reference sequence). This chain's CDR3 is CASSLAGAFTGELFF. The DNA for the CDR3 is TGTGCCAGCTCCCTAGCGGGGGCCTTCACCGGGGAGCTGTTTTTT.

V and J are TRBV9 and TRBJ1-2; 7 bases line up with TRBD1. The trim removed 6 bases at V and 7 bases at J, leaving 9 bases unmatched. This CDR3 has 13 residues. Germline-derived CDR1 and CDR2 are SGDLS and YYNGEE. CDR3 sequence: CASKSDRDGGYTF. CDR3 in DNA: TGTGCCAGCAAGTCCGACAGGGACGGTGGCTACACCTTC.

This clone was detected once. This chain links TRBV3-1 (or the pseudogene TRBV3-2) with TRBJ1-4; 7 positions match TRBD1. Germline V gene lookup returns CDR1 LGHDT and CDR2 YNNKEL (reference sequence). CDR3 length: 16 amino acids. Trimming at V came to 4 bases and at J to 8 bases, leaving 13 bases not matched to a gene. The CDR3 loop reads CASSPRRGGAQEKLFF. CDR3 bases: TGTGCCAGCAGCCCTCGACGAGGGGGCGCGCAAGAAAAACTGTTTTTT.

The sample holds one count of this clone. This chain joins TRBV28 and TRBJ2-3, with D possibly TRBD1 on 5 matching bases. The V gene lost 8 bases and the J gene lost 2 bases, with 8 bases spanning the gap. Per the germline V gene, CDR1 is MDHEN and CDR2 is SYDVKM. This CDR3 contains 12 residues. The CDR3 reads CASQGPTDTQYF. The CDR3, as DNA: TGTGCCAGCCAGGGTCCCACAGATACGCAGTATTTT. Looking up the rest from reference TRBV28 and TRBJ2-3 gives the full variable domain: DVKVTQSSRYLVKRTGEKVFLECVQDMDHENMFWYRQDPGLGLRLIYFSYDVKMKEKGDIPEGYSVSREKKERFSLILESASTNQTSMYLCASQGPTDTQYFGPGTRLTVL.

The chain employs TRBV11-2 and TRBJ2-5; D may be TRBD2 (6 bases). CDR1 is SGHAT and CDR2 is FQNNGV in the germline V gene. The CDR3 totals 12 residues. Trimming pared 10 bases from V and 5 bases from J, leaving 14 bases between. CDR3 sequence reads: CATKRGTETQYF. CDR3 sequence (DNA): TGTGCCACCAAACGGGGGACGGAGACCCAGTACTTC.

The chain joins TRBV6-6 to TRBJ1-3; D perhaps matches TRBD1 (5 bases). V shed 8 bases and J shed 4 bases, with 12 bases lying between them. The CDR3 totals 13 residues. In germline, CDR1 is MNHNY, CDR2 SVGAGI (reference sequence). CDR3 sequence (DNA): TGTGCCAGCGCCAGGGTGTCCGGAAACACCATATATTTT. The encoded protein is CASARVSGNTIYF.

In its sample, this clone was seen a few times. The chain carries TRBV18 and TRBJ1-1; 7 nucleotides agree with TRBD1. The ends lost 10 bases at V and 3 bases at J; junction bases unmatched: 8. Germline CDR1 KGHSH, CDR2 LQKENI. The CDR3 loop spans 13 amino acids. The CDR3 loop reads CATMTGTDTEAFF. Written as DNA, the CDR3 is TGTGCCACCATGACAGGGACGGACACTGAAGCTTTCTTT.

The chain recombines TRBV28 with TRBJ2-3, with 8 nucleotides matching TRBD1. The V gene's germline CDR1 is MDHEN and CDR2 SYDVKM. V gave up 11 bases and J gave up 4 bases; unmatched junction bases: 8. The CDR3 has 13 amino acids. As DNA, the CDR3 is TGTGCCGGACGTAGACAGGGGTCAGATACGCAGTATTTT. Its protein is CAGRRQGSDTQYF.

The chain employs TRBV5-1 and TRBJ2-3; 13 nucleotides line up with TRBD2. Unmatched junction bases numbered 14, after V lost 4 bases and J lost 6 bases. This CDR3 is 18 amino acids long. Germline V lookup: CDR1 SGHRS, CDR2 YFSETQ. The CDR3 spells CASSPSPTSGRAGDTQYF. In DNA form, the CDR3 reads TGCGCCAGCAGCCCTTCCCCTACTAGCGGGAGGGCCGGGGATACGCAGTATTTT.

The CDR3 region has the DNA TGTGCCAGCAGCTTGGTCCTTAGCGGGAGGTTAACAGATACGCAGTATTTT. This sequence encodes CASSLVLSGRLTDTQYF. This chain links TRBV7-6 with TRBJ2-3; 10 bases are shared with TRBD2. The V segment lost 3 bases and the J segment 3 bases; nucleotides outside the gene matches: 9. This CDR3 comprises 17 residues. Per the germline V gene, CDR1 is SGHVS and CDR2 is FNYEAQ.

The chain is built from TRBV7-6 and TRBJ2-7, with a tentative D call TRBD2 (7 bases). The CDR3 is 14 residues long. V lost 5 bases, J lost 3 bases, and 14 bases lay in between. Germline V gene sequence: CDR1 SGHVS, CDR2 FNYEAQ. In DNA, the CDR3 is TGTGCCAGCAGCCATAGGGGGGGCAGCTACGAGCAGTACTTC. Translated, it gives CASSHRGGSYEQYF. The whole variable domain, remainder taken from reference TRBV7-6 and TRBJ2-7, is GAGVSQSPRYKVTKRGQDVALRCDPISGHVSLYWYRQALGQGPEFLTYFNYEAQQDKSGLPNDRFSAERPEGSISTLTIQRTEQRDSAMYRCASSHRGGSYEQYFGPGTRLTVT.

The rearrangement links TRBV5-1 to TRBJ2-7; D is unclear. The CDR3 sequence is 12 residues long. Germline V lookup: CDR1 SGHRS, CDR2 YFSETQ. Trimming took off 2 bases at V and 12 bases at J, with 15 bases between the two ends. The chain's CDR3 is CASSFDGTTRYF. CDR3 nucleotides: TGCGCCAGCAGCTTCGACGGAACGACAAGGTACTTC.

This chain connects TRBV19 to TRBJ2-5; 7 bases agree with TRBD1. Germline trimming cut 7 bases from V and 7 bases from J; bases unmatched to any gene: 3. The CDR3 consists of 11 residues. CDR1 and CDR2 from the germline V gene are LNHDA and SQIVND (reference sequence). CDR3 nucleotides: TGTGCCAGTAAGGACAGGTCGACCCAGTACTTC. Translating gives CASKDRSTQYF.

The genes are TRBV30 and TRBJ2-7; 7 bases map to TRBD1. V shed 5 bases, J shed 4 bases, and the junction held 2 bases outside the gene matches. This CDR3 is 11 amino acids long. Germline CDR1 and CDR2: GTSNPN and SVGIG (reference sequence). As DNA, the CDR3 is TGTGCCTGGGGGACAGTTTACGAGCAGTACTTC. It yields the protein CAWGTVYEQYF.

The CDR3 sequence is CASSGGGPPVEQYF. As DNA, the CDR3 is TGTGCCAGCAGCGGGGGAGGCCCACCCGTGGAGCAGTACTTC. The J gene is TRBJ2-7, the V gene TRBV9; a possible D gene is TRBD2 (6 bases). The V end was cut by 3 bases, the J end by 7 bases, with 17 bases between. The CDR3 covers 14 residues. The germline V gene encodes CDR1 SGDLS and CDR2 YYNGEE.

Only one count was recorded for this clone. The genes are TRBV5-4 and TRBJ1-3; D possibly corresponds to TRBD1 (5 bases). Germline-derived CDR1 and CDR2 are SGHNT and YYREEE (reference sequence). This CDR3 contains 12 residues. The V end lost 9 bases, the J end lost 2 bases, and 9 bases lay between the germline ends. The CDR3, as DNA: TGTGCCACGGGGGATACTGGAAACACCATATATTTT. This translates into CATGDTGNTIYF.

V and J are TRBV30 and TRBJ2-3; D call uncertain. Deletions cut 5 bases from V and 4 bases from J, with 7 bases between. The germline CDR1 and CDR2 sequences are GTSNPN and SVGIG (reference sequence). This CDR3 spans 11 amino acids. The CDR3 loop is CAWRTADTQYF. The CDR3 DNA reads TGTGCCTGGCGTACGGCAGATACGCAGTATTTT.

The gene calls are TRBV9 and TRBJ1-1; D perhaps matches TRBD1 (6 bases). Germline values: CDR1 SGDLS, CDR2 YYNGEE. The CDR3 covers 14 residues. The ends were cut back, 1 base at V and 5 bases at J, with 12 bases in the middle. The CDR3 region has the DNA TGTGCCAGCAGCGTAAACAGGGACGGAACTGAAGCTTTCTTT. Translated, it gives CASSVNRDGTEAFF.

In DNA form, the CDR3 reads TGTGCCAGCTCAACCGGGACAGGGAATTCACCCCTCCACTTT. Translation: CASSTGTGNSPLHF. This chain uses TRBV18 with TRBJ1-6, with 9 bases matching TRBD1. The length of the CDR3 is 14 residues. The germline V gene has CDR1 KGHSH and CDR2 LQKENI. The ends lost 5 bases at V and 7 bases at J; junction bases unmatched: 3.

This chain links TRBV29-1 with TRBJ1-1, with 7 bases lining up with TRBD1. The CDR3 totals 12 residues. V lost 6 bases to trimming and J lost 3 bases; unmatched junction nucleotides: 4. The germline V gene encodes CDR1 SQVTM and CDR2 ANQGSEA. The CDR3 DNA is TGCAGCGTCGGGGACAGTCACACTGAAGCTTTCTTT. Translating gives CSVGDSHTEAFF.

This clone was counted a single time. CDR3 nucleotide sequence: TGTGCCAGCAGCGCTACAGGGTTTTCAAGTGAAAAACTGTTTTTT. This codes for CASSATGFSSEKLFF. This sequence joins TRBV9 and TRBJ1-4; the D gene is possibly TRBD1 (6 bases). The CDR3 consists of 15 residues. Germline assignment: CDR1 SGDLS and CDR2 YYNGEE. Between the trimmed V and J ends, which lost 3 bases and 7 bases, there was a span of 16 bases.

The gene calls are TRBV5-1 and TRBJ2-3; 13 bases match TRBD2. There are 17 residues in the CDR3. V dropped 3 bases and J dropped 4; count of bases not matched to a gene: 8. Germline V gives CDR1 SGHRS, CDR2 YFSETQ. DNA for the CDR3: TGCGCCAGCAGCTCACGCAGGACTAGCGGGAGCTCAGATACGCAGTATTTT. Residues: CASSSRRTSGSSDTQYF.